This T cell receptor beta chain was identified in a study of chemoradiotherapy in HPV16-positive cancers. The repertoire was sequenced with immunoSEQ multiplex PCR; TCRdb's copy has only in-frame clones and lacks some. The sample lists around 6,200 clones; roughly 80% were seen once. Study observations and caveats: The functional HPV-specific definition rests on just two HPV16-positive patients.

With regard to this clone: The antigen remains undetermined.

The CDR3 runs 14 residues. The V gene's germline CDR1 is SGHVS and CDR2 FNYEAQ. Losses at the gene ends were 0 bases for V and 4 bases for J; bases not matched to a gene: 1. The receptor was derived from a human donor with HPV-associated anogenital cancer. The chain is built from TRBV7-6 and TRBJ2-7; 9 bases fit TRBD2. The sample here was tumor tissue, taken from a patient who underwent chemoradiotherapy. CDR3 amino acids: CASSLAAGGYEQYF. The CDR3 region has the DNA TGTGCCAGCAGCTTAGCGGCGGGGGGGTACGAGCAGTACTTC.